Following are 27 T cell receptor beta chains from one sample sequenced in a study of blood T cell repertoires in COVID-19. Using immunoSEQ multiplex PCR, the repertoire was profiled, and TCRdb retains in-frame clones only, with some absent. The sample includes 240,000 or so clones, around 87% of them seen just once. Sequences were obtained from peripheral blood. Source of these receptors: a man in his sixties who had recovered from COVID-19.

The rearrangement joins TRBV19 to TRBJ2-3; D possibly corresponds to TRBD1 (5 bases). Trimming removed 6 bases at V and 1 base at J, with 11 bases between. CDR1 and CDR2 from the germline V gene are LNHDA and SQIVND (reference sequence). The length of the CDR3 is 14 residues. CDR3 sequence (DNA): TGTGCCAGTAGCTCCAGGGTGGGCACAGATACGCAGTATTTT. Protein sequence: CASSSRVGTDTQYF.

The chain has TRBV5-1 and TRBJ2-1, with TRBD1 matching 7 bases. CDR3 length: 15 amino acids. Per germline, CDR1 SGHRS and CDR2 YFSETQ. V trimming: 4 bases; J trimming: 7 bases; junction bases outside the gene matches: 11. The CDR3 nucleotides are TGCGCCAGCAGCCCGACCGGGACAGTTTTGAATGAGCAGTTCTTC. This translates into CASSPTGTVLNEQFF.

This clone was detected only once. The chain couples TRBV5-1 to TRBJ2-1, with TRBD2 matching over 12 bases. The CDR3 contains 18 residues. J was trimmed by 1 base and V by 6 bases; bases with no gene match: 11. Per the germline V gene, CDR1 is SGHRS and CDR2 is YFSETQ. The DNA of the CDR3 is TGCGCCAGCACCTTACTAGCGGGGGGTCCAGGATCCTACAATGAGCAGTTCTTC. Amino acid sequence: CASTLLAGGPGSYNEQFF.

The genes are TRBV7-9 and TRBJ2-4; D perhaps matches TRBD2 (6 bases). Germline V gene data show CDR1 as SEHNR and CDR2 as FQNEAQ (reference sequence). The length of the CDR3 is 15 residues. V lost 5 bases to trimming and J lost 8 bases, with 19 bases between them. The CDR3 region has the DNA TGTGCCAGCAGCCCGCTTGGAGGGGCTGGGGACATTCAGTACTTC. Protein: CASSPLGGAGDIQYF.

The sample holds one count of this clone. The V gene is TRBV5-1, the J gene TRBJ1-3; no definite D call. Germline CDR1 SGHRS, CDR2 YFSETQ. Between the trimmed V and J ends, which lost 0 bases and 0 bases, there was a span of 7 bases. The CDR3 runs to 15 residues. The CDR3 loop is CASSLGSGSGNTIYF. CDR3 sequence (DNA): TGCGCCAGCAGCTTGGGATCGGGCTCTGGAAACACCATATATTTT.

In regard to this clone: Other DNA sequences in this specimen translate into the identical CDR3. The J gene is TRBJ2-3, the V gene TRBV18; no definite D call. From germline, CDR1 is KGHSH and CDR2 LQKENI. Trimming took 3 bases from V and 0 from J, leaving 10 bases between them. The CDR3 length is 15 residues. CDR3 coding DNA: TGTGCCAGCTCACCGGGTACTACTAGCACAGATACGCAGTATTTT. Protein: CASSPGTTSTDTQYF.

The chain links TRBV18 to TRBJ2-5; a weak D match, TRBD2 (6 bases). Germline CDR1 and CDR2: KGHSH and LQKENI. This CDR3 contains 13 residues. V was clipped by 5 bases and J by 4 bases, with 11 bases between them. As DNA, the CDR3 is TGTGCCAGCTCAGTCGGGGGTAGAGAGACCCAGTACTTC. Encoded protein: CASSVGGRETQYF.

The chain joins TRBV7-9 to TRBJ2-5, with D maybe TRBD1 (5 bases). V was shortened by 5 bases and J by 1 base, with 14 bases between the two germline ends. The CDR3 sequence is 15 residues long. Germline CDR1 and CDR2: SEHNR and FQNEAQ (reference sequence). The CDR3, as DNA: TGTGCCAGCAGCCATACAGGACATGCCCAAGAGACCCAGTACTTC. This encodes CASSHTGHAQETQYF.

The chain uses TRBV6-2 or TRBV6-3 and TRBJ2-7; possible D gene TRBD2, 5 bases. Trimming took 2 bases from V and 2 from J, leaving 16 bases between them. The length of the CDR3 is 16 residues. The germline CDR1 and CDR2 sequences are MNHEY and SVGEGT. CDR3 residues: CASSYPPQRRPYEQYV. The CDR3 DNA reads TGTGCCAGCAGTTACCCCCCCCAGCGGCGCCCCTACGAGCAGTACGTC.

V is TRBV7-8 and J is TRBJ2-4, with TRBD1 as a possible D gene (6 bases). The V gene's germline CDR1 is SGHVS and CDR2 FQNEAQ. The length of the CDR3 is 15 residues. The V end was cut by 1 base, the J end by 8 bases, with 15 bases between. This CDR3 is CASSLETGFSYIQYF. The CDR3 nucleotides are TGTGCCAGCAGCTTAGAGACAGGTTTTAGTTACATTCAGTACTTC.

V and J are TRBV12-3 or TRBV12-4 and TRBJ2-1, with D tentatively TRBD2 (5 bases). This CDR3 region has 13 residues. V dropped 5 bases and J dropped 4 bases, with 9 bases sitting between them. The CDR3 DNA reads as TGTGCCAGCAGTCCGGGCGGGTACAATGAGCAGTTCTTC. Translated, it gives CASSPGGYNEQFF.

This clone has only a few counts. This CDR3 reads CASSSSSWQYV. The CDR3 DNA follows: TGTGCCAGCAGTTCGTCTAGTTGGCAGTACGTC. The J gene is TRBJ2-7, the V gene TRBV6-5; no definite D call. Trimming left V 4 bases short and J 9 bases short, with 10 bases between. Looked up from germline, CDR1 is MNHEY and CDR2 is SVGAGI. CDR3 length: 11 residues.

This clone was seen a handful of times. The chain carries TRBV21-1 and TRBJ2-7; the table gives TRBD2 as D, unverified against the DNA. TRBV21-1 is shown as a pseudogene. This CDR3 comprises 15 residues. In nucleotides, the CDR3 is TGTGCCAGCAGCCACAGGGACTATGAGGTCTACGAGCAGTACTTC. It is translated as CASSHRDYEVYEQYF.

Details on this clone: This same CDR3 is encoded by further DNA sequences in the sample. The V call is TRBV6-5, the J call TRBJ1-2; perhaps TRBD1 as D (5 bases). The CDR3 is made up of 13 amino acids. Trimming removed 2 bases from V and 6 bases from J, with 10 bases in between. Germline CDR1 and CDR2: MNHEY and SVGAGI. The CDR3 DNA reads as TGTGCCAGCAGTTACAGGGCAGGGCATGGCTACACCTTC. The encoded protein is CASSYRAGHGYTF.

The chain links TRBV27 to TRBJ1-2; the D is unclear. The CDR3 covers 13 residues. The ends were cut back, 3 bases at V and 8 bases at J, with 13 bases in the middle. Looked up from germline, CDR1 is MNHEY and CDR2 is SMNVEV (reference sequence). The CDR3 nucleotides are TGTGCCAGCAGTTTCGGGGTAGATGGAGGCTACACCTTC. Translated, it gives CASSFGVDGGYTF.

The gene calls are TRBV10-3 and TRBJ1-1; D ambiguous. CDR1 ENHRY and CDR2 SYGVKD come from the germline V gene. With 0 bases removed from V and 1 base from J, the gap between germline ends came to 6 bases. This CDR3 comprises 14 residues. The CDR3 DNA reads TGTGCCATCAGTGAGTCTGGCACGAACACTGAAGCTTTCTTT. This translates into CAISESGTNTEAFF.

The DNA of the CDR3 is TGTGCCAGCTCACCGATTCAGACAGGGGGCGGCTACACCTTC. It encodes CASSPIQTGGGYTF. The chain has TRBV18 and TRBJ1-2, with 10 positions matching TRBD1. CDR1 and CDR2 (germline): KGHSH, LQKENI. The ends lost 3 bases at V and 8 bases at J; junction bases unmatched: 6. This CDR3 comprises 14 residues.

This chain links TRBV10-2 with TRBJ1-6, with a weak D call TRBD1 (5 bases). This CDR3 has 14 amino acids. Germline V gene sequence: CDR1 WSHSY, CDR2 SAAADI. Trimming cost V 6 bases and J 5 bases, with 11 bases left between them. The CDR3 spells CASRSTGDNSPLHF. CDR3 nucleotides: TGCGCCAGCAGAAGTACAGGAGATAATTCACCCCTCCACTTT.

The rearrangement joins TRBV20-1 to TRBJ2-5; 8 bases match TRBD2. The length of the CDR3 is 11 residues. V shed 8 bases, J shed 5 bases, and the junction held 4 bases outside the gene matches. In germline, CDR1 is DFQATT, CDR2 SNEGSKA (reference sequence). In DNA form, the CDR3 reads TGCAGTCCCCGGGGGGGGGAGACCCAGTACTTC. It specifies CSPRGGETQYF.

Regarding this clone: This CDR3 is also generated by other DNA sequences in the sample. The CDR3 is CASRLAGGTDTQYF. The CDR3 DNA follows: TGTGCCAGCCGACTAGCGGGGGGCACAGATACGCAGTATTTT. The chain combines TRBV2 with TRBJ2-3, with 12 bases fitting TRBD2. Germline V CDR1 and CDR2: SNHLY, FYNNEI. This CDR3 region has 14 residues. V lost 8 bases and J lost 1; bases outside the gene matches: 1.

This sequence joins TRBV2 and TRBJ1-2, with D possibly TRBD1 on 5 matching bases. The germline V gene has CDR1 SNHLY and CDR2 FYNNEI. The CDR3 is made up of 15 amino acids. Trimming took 6 bases from V and 7 from J, leaving 21 bases between them. The DNA for the CDR3 is TGTGCCAGCAGGCCCCCTCGGGGGGAAGTGGGTGGCTACACCTTC. This gives the protein CASRPPRGEVGGYTF.

The genes are TRBV3-1 (or the pseudogene TRBV3-2) and TRBJ2-1; D might be TRBD2 (7 bases). Trimming left V 3 bases short and J 3 bases short, with 15 bases between. Germline CDR1 is LGHDT and CDR2 is YNNKEL (reference sequence). The CDR3 runs to 16 residues. DNA for the CDR3: TGTGCCAGCAGCCATTTGTGGGGGGGCGTCTACAATGAGCAGTTCTTC. Translating gives CASSHLWGGVYNEQFF.

This clone was seen many times. This chain joins TRBV7-2 and TRBJ1-4, with D unresolved. Germline V CDR1 and CDR2: SGHTA, FQGNSA. With 1 base removed from V and 4 bases from J, the gap between germline ends came to 10 bases. This CDR3 has 15 amino acids. CDR3 residues: CASSLGGMGNEKLFF. The CDR3 DNA reads TGTGCCAGCAGCTTAGGAGGCATGGGTAATGAAAAACTGTTTTTT.

The chain carries TRBV7-2 and TRBJ2-7, with D possibly TRBD1 on 5 matching bases. The CDR3 is made up of 15 amino acids. V dropped 4 bases and J dropped 4 bases, with 17 bases sitting between them. Germline V lookup: CDR1 SGHTA, CDR2 FQGNSA. This CDR3 reads CASSYTGGPQYEQYV. Written as DNA, the CDR3 is TGTGCCAGCAGCTATACAGGCGGACCCCAATACGAGCAGTACGTC.

The genes are TRBV5-8 and TRBJ1-5; 7 positions match TRBD1. CDR3 length: 15 amino acids. V lost 1 base to trimming and J lost 6 bases; unmatched junction nucleotides: 7. Germline lookup yields CDR1 SGHTS and CDR2 YDEGEE. CDR3 DNA sequence: TGTGCCAGCAGCTTGCGAACAGGGGCGGTTCAGCCCCAGCATTTT. Amino acids: CASSLRTGAVQPQHF. Supplemented by reference TRBV5-8 and TRBJ1-5, the full variable domain reads EAGVTQSPTHLIKTRGQQATLRCSPISGHTSVYWYQQALGLGLQFLLWYDEGEERNRGNFPPRFSGRQFPNYSSELNVNALELEDSALYLCASSLRTGAVQPQHFGDGTRLSIL.

The chain links TRBV3-1 (or the pseudogene TRBV3-2) to TRBJ1-2; the D gene is possibly TRBD1 (5 bases). CDR3 length: 16 amino acids. Germline CDR1 and CDR2: LGHDT and YNNKEL (reference sequence). Trimming shortened V by 0 bases and J by 4 bases, and 15 bases separated the two germline ends. The CDR3 bases are TGTGCCAGCAGCCAAGAGGGGCAGGGAGGTTCCTATGGCTACACCTTC. Translated: CASSQEGQGGSYGYTF.

This chain links TRBV28 with TRBJ1-5; no definite D call. CDR1 is MDHEN, CDR2 SYDVKM, per germline. V dropped 2 bases and J dropped 10 bases, with 12 bases sitting between them. This CDR3 spans 13 amino acids. The CDR3 region is CASSLAQRPPQHF. Written as DNA, the CDR3 is TGTGCCAGCAGTTTAGCACAGAGACCCCCCCAGCATTTT.